This T cell receptor beta chain was observed in a study of early stage breast cancer tumors (dated by TCRdb to between 2016 and 2019). For context, the study as a whole: Of the 15 to 20 invasive breast tumors, 12 to 13 were found to be estrogen receptor-positive, progesterone receptor-positive and HER2-negative. On average, each sample had 9 to 10-fold read coverage. A total of some 2.6 million templates, representing 850,000 to 1,400,000 unique clonotypes, were detected across all samples. Of the approximately 12 ER+/PR+/HER2- tumors, eight were classified as invasive ductal carcinomas and four as invasive lobular carcinomas. What the authors observed across the whole study: Roughly 2.7-fold higher T cell density and higher clonality were observed in tumors than in adjacent normal breast tissue. Enriched TCRB sequences shared across patients were found to be mostly commonly generated sequences that were unlikely to play an important role in the tumor microenvironment. Greater similarity was observed between blood and normal breast repertoires than between blood and tumor repertoires, and tumor was distinguished from normal in about 90% of the 16 patients when each tissue was compared with blood. Chain pairing and functional markers such as CD4, CD8 and FOXP3 were not captured by bulk genomic DNA sequencing of unsorted cells. The small cohort size prevented analysis by tumor subtype.

This clone was seen once. Its antigen is unknown. The record has no base qualities; no much larger clone is one base away. The study profiled bulk TCR beta-chain repertoires in matched peripheral blood, tumor and adjacent normal breast tissue taken from about 15 patients with early-stage breast cancer. Before surgery, roughly 4.5-10 mL of whole blood was collected into EDTA tubes and then processed within 2 hours. Peripheral blood mononuclear cells were isolated by Ficoll-Paque centrifugation in SepMate-50 tubes. For storage in liquid nitrogen, PBMCs were cryopreserved as aliquots of roughly 2 to 4.5 million cells in around 90% FBS with roughly 10% DMSO. The Qiagen AllPrep DNA/RNA Mini kit was used for genomic DNA extraction. Sequences SEHNR (CDR1) and FQNEAQ (CDR2) are obtained from the germline V gene (reference sequence). Ends trimmed: V by 5 bases, J by 3 bases; bases unmatched to a gene: 10. The CDR3 holds 17 amino acids from the cysteine to the phenylalanine. The DNA shown is the 51-base CDR3, in frame from base 1.

Each sample was amplified in two independent genomic DNA replicates, using 0.5 to 0.65 ug for blood and roughly 1.5 ug for tumor or normal breast. Following the manufacturer's instructions, the ImmunoSeq Intro kit was used to carry out TCRB sequencing on genomic DNA. Multiplex PCR ran about 29 cycles with proprietary primers and spike-in control sequences for absolute quantification. An 87-bp fragment spanning the CDR3 and flanking V and J genes was sequenced with single-end 150-bp reads. Each lane of an Illumina MiSeq using version 3.0 chemistry carried seven multiplexed samples, with two replicates per sample. As for how the authors treated the data: The vendor's proprietary pipeline handled the raw data processing, merging both replicates into a single result for each sample. To define clonotypes, the study grouped productive rearrangements that shared the V-gene family, CDR3 amino acid sequence and J-gene segment. Clonality was computed as 1 minus the normalized Shannon entropy (Pielou evenness) of TCRB abundances. T cell density was estimated as total templates divided by the number of input cells, with the number of input cells inferred from the DNA input amount. Total repertoire diversity and clonality were estimated with Recon using default parameters. Tumor-enriched clonotypes were defined as having over 0.1% abundance in tumor and at least 32-fold higher abundance than in normal breast. Sourced from immuneACCESS, this table was stored by TCRdb with only in-frame sequences that have V and J called. A share of the clones is absent; for the studies checked, an unresolved V gene accounts for under half, and the remainder has no known explanation. V and J calls and clone size are copied from that table; D and trimming were computed from the DNA. The sample profile shows approximately 48,000 clones; about 89% of them were found once. The top ten clonotypes cover about 5% of the sample.

The receptor was isolated from a person between 70 and 80 years old with breast cancer. The V and J segments used are TRBV7-9 and TRBJ2-2, with 9 bases matching TRBD1. Sequencing input: blood. The DNA sequence is given as TGTGCCAGCAGCCCAGGAAGGACAGGGGCGGACACCGGGGAGCTGTTTTTT. Translated, it reads CASSPGRTGADTGELFF. With all but the CDR3 taken from the reference TRBV7-9 and TRBJ2-2 genes, the full variable domain is: DTGVSQNPRHKITKRGQNVTFRCDPISEHNRLYWYRQTLGQGPEFLTYFQNEAQLEKSRLLSDRFSAERPKGSFSTLEIQRTEQGDSAMYLCASSPGRTGADTGELFFGEGSRLTVL.